Sequencing of this T cell receptor (beta chain) was carried out in a study of cytomegalovirus exposure and HLA in healthy donors. The sample holds a few counts of this clone. Its matching antigen is unknown. Germline-derived CDR1 and CDR2 are SGHVS and FQNEAQ. The CDR3 has 15 residues. The trim removed 3 bases at V and 6 bases at J, leaving 8 bases unmatched. PCR used 60 Vbeta primers and 13 Jbeta primers. Only in-frame clones appear in the TCRdb table, and some are missing; sequencing was by immunoSEQ multiplex PCR. This sample yields around 280,000 clones, of which around nine tenths are seen a single time; 2% to 3% belongs to the top ten. Findings and caveats of the study: TCR beta sequences reportedly predicted the HLA-A and HLA-B alleles of most subjects accurately. Later on, an analysis tied around 17,000 TCR beta sequences to HLA alleles at 0.05 false discovery rate. The authors considered a cluster of highly shared sequence variants likely to be a sequencing artifact. A missense variant in DCLRE1C was later tied to TCR beta V- and J-gene trimming.

This chain links TRBV7-8 with TRBJ1-5, with 7 bases identical to TRBD1. What was sequenced was PBMCs. The sequence was collected from a woman between 18 and 29 years old in good health and CMV-seronegative. CDR3 nucleotide sequence: TGTGCCAGCAGCTTCGCGACAGGGTTGGGTCAGCCCCAGCATTTT. This codes for CASSFATGLGQPQHF.